This passage covers 24 T cell receptor beta chains from one sample sequenced in a study of shared clonotypes between healthy human individuals (dated by TCRdb to the early 2020s). The library was built by means of the immunoSEQ multiplex PCR assay. Imported from immuneACCESS, the table was reduced by TCRdb to in-frame sequences with V and J called. These copies leave out some clones; in studies compared against another copy, an unresolved V gene accounts for under half, and the cause of the remainder is not known. This sample is represented by around 240,000 clones; just over 65% of them were singletons. Jointly, the top ten make up approximately 12% of the sample. The sequencing input was memory CD4+ T cells sorted from blood. The meaning of the sample's cell subset or site label: CD45RA-negative fraction. The source is a man aged 30 to 45 in good health.

This chain uses TRBV7-3 with TRBJ2-1; the D is unclear. V was pared by 4 bases and J by 7 bases, with 14 bases between. The CDR3 has 14 amino acids. Germline V gene lookup returns CDR1 SGHTA and CDR2 FQGTGA. The CDR3 protein is CASSSTGQANEQFF. Here the CDR3 DNA reads TGTGCCAGCAGCTCAACGGGCCAAGCGAATGAGCAGTTCTTC.

Points on this clone: Other DNA variants within this sample encode the same CDR3. The rearrangement joins TRBV5-1 to TRBJ1-1; a weak D match, TRBD1 (5 bases). The V end lost 2 bases, the J end lost 1 base, and 6 bases lay between the germline ends. Germline V gives CDR1 SGHRS, CDR2 YFSETQ. The CDR3 covers 13 residues. The CDR3 spells CASSLQANTEAFF. CDR3 coding DNA: TGCGCCAGCAGCTTACAGGCGAACACTGAAGCTTTCTTT.

The rearrangement uses TRBV7-2 and TRBJ2-5; no clear D. Germline CDR1 and CDR2: SGHTA and FQGNSA. The CDR3 sequence is 14 residues long. V lost 5 bases, J lost 0 bases, and 10 bases lay in between. The CDR3 loop is CASSGTDYQETQYF. DNA for the CDR3: TGTGCCAGCAGCGGAACAGATTACCAAGAGACCCAGTACTTC.

This chain uses TRBV27 with TRBJ2-5; D ambiguous. Germline assignment: CDR1 MNHEY and CDR2 SMNVEV (reference sequence). V shed 5 bases and J shed 3 bases, with 16 bases lying between them. The CDR3 length is 15 residues. CDR3 sequence reads: CASSSSAGLKETQYF. CDR3 nucleotide sequence: TGTGCCAGCAGTAGCTCAGCCGGGCTAAAAGAGACCCAGTACTTC.

J is TRBJ2-3 and V is TRBV18, with 8 bases lining up with TRBD2. Germline V lookup: CDR1 KGHSH, CDR2 LQKENI. The CDR3 is 16 amino acids. V dropped 3 bases and J dropped 2; count of bases not matched to a gene: 7. The CDR3 DNA reads TGTGCCAGCTCACCCTTCAATAGCGGGGTCACAGATACGCAGTATTTT. Translated, it gives CASSPFNSGVTDTQYF.

Here the CDR3 DNA reads TGTGCCTGGAGTACCGGGACAGGGGTCCACGAGCAGTACTTC. Translation gives CAWSTGTGVHEQYF. The rearrangement links TRBV30 to TRBJ2-7; 10 nucleotides align to TRBD1. Germline-derived CDR1 and CDR2 are GTSNPN and SVGIG (reference sequence). J lost 5 bases, V lost 2 bases, and 6 bases had no gene match. The CDR3 loop spans 14 amino acids.

The gene calls are TRBV10-3 and TRBJ2-2; D tentatively reads TRBD1 or TRBD2 (5 bases each). V was shortened by 3 bases and J by 2 bases, with 10 bases between the two germline ends. Germline V gene data show CDR1 as ENHRY and CDR2 as SYGVKD. CDR3 length: 15 amino acids. This CDR3 is CAISDGTTNTGELFF. In DNA, the CDR3 is TGTGCCATCAGTGATGGGACCACAAACACCGGGGAGCTGTTTTTT.

The chain couples TRBV5-1 to TRBJ2-5; TRBD1 or TRBD2 may be the D gene (5 bases each). V gave up 1 base and J gave up 3 bases, with 19 bases separating them. CDR3 size: 17 residues. Germline CDR1 is SGHRS and CDR2 is YFSETQ. CDR3 protein: CASSLRGISGTEETQYF. The CDR3 DNA is TGCGCCAGCAGCTTGAGGGGAATCTCCGGGACGGAAGAGACCCAGTACTTC.

This chain joins TRBV28 and TRBJ2-3; the match to TRBD2 covers 13 bases. Looked up from germline, CDR1 is MDHEN and CDR2 is SYDVKM. The CDR3 extends over 17 amino acids. Trimming took 2 bases from V and 6 from J; bases not matched to a gene: 8. The DNA for the CDR3 is TGTGCCAGCAGTTTACGACGACTAGCGGGGGGTTCGGATACGCAGTATTTT. Residues: CASSLRRLAGGSDTQYF.

CDR3 sequence reads: CSVGKGVLETQYF. The CDR3 coding sequence is TGCAGCGTTGGAAAAGGGGTCCTGGAGACCCAGTACTTC. The gene calls are TRBV29-1 and TRBJ2-5; D perhaps matches TRBD1 (5 bases). With 4 bases removed from V and 5 bases from J, the gap between germline ends came to 14 bases. This CDR3 spans 13 amino acids. Germline CDR1 and CDR2: SQVTM and ANQGSEA.

This clone was seen repeatedly, ten times or more. This sequence joins TRBV25-1 and TRBJ2-5; 7 positions agree with TRBD2. The CDR3 contains 15 residues. Trimming removed 2 bases from V and 5 bases from J; junction bases left unmatched: 8. Germline V gene sequence: CDR1 MGHDK, CDR2 SYGVNS. The DNA for the CDR3 is TGTGCCAGCAGTGAAGCTGGAGGGAGGGCGGAGACCCAGTACTTC. Translated: CASSEAGGRAETQYF.

This chain joins TRBV28 and TRBJ2-3; tentatively, D is TRBD1 (5 bases). The germline gives CDR1 MDHEN, CDR2 SYDVKM. The CDR3 has 13 amino acids. Trimming pared 6 bases from V and 2 bases from J, leaving 9 bases between. In DNA form, the CDR3 reads TGTGCCAGCAGGAGACAGTCCACAGATACGCAGTATTTT. This codes for CASRRQSTDTQYF. Combining the CDR3 with reference TRBV28 and TRBJ2-3 gives the whole variable domain DVKVTQSSRYLVKRTGEKVFLECVQDMDHENMFWYRQDPGLGLRLIYFSYDVKMKEKGDIPEGYSVSREKKERFSLILESASTNQTSMYLCASRRQSTDTQYFGPGTRLTVL.

This clone has more than one count but fewer than ten. The chain carries TRBV19 and TRBJ2-1, with 14 bases identical to TRBD2. This CDR3 spans 19 amino acids. Germline V gene sequence: CDR1 LNHDA, CDR2 SQIVND (reference sequence). The junction had 12 bases not matched to a gene; V was cut back by 3 bases and J by 5 bases. The CDR3 coding sequence is TGTGCCAGTAGTATCGGGACTAGCGGGAGAGGTTGGAACCACAATGAGCAGTTCTTC. The encoded protein is CASSIGTSGRGWNHNEQFF.

This clone appeared a single time. CDR3 coding DNA: TGCGCCAGCAGCTTAAGCGGGAGTAGGAATGAGCAGTTCTTC. Translation gives CASSLSGSRNEQFF. The chain is built from TRBV5-1 and TRBJ2-1; TRBD2 agrees at 8 bases. This CDR3 is 14 amino acids long. Trimming at V came to 2 bases and at J to 7 bases, leaving 5 bases not matched to a gene. The germline CDR1 and CDR2 sequences are SGHRS and YFSETQ.

The gene calls are TRBV6-6 and TRBJ1-4; D is uncertain. V shed 6 bases and J shed 0 bases, with 14 bases lying between them. This CDR3 has 16 residues. Germline CDR1 is MNHNY and CDR2 is SVGAGI (reference sequence). The CDR3 sequence is CASSYLMRATNEKLFF. DNA for the CDR3: TGTGCCAGCAGCTATCTAATGAGAGCAACTAATGAAAAACTGTTTTTT.

The chain employs TRBV5-1 and TRBJ2-7; D ambiguous. Germline V gives CDR1 SGHRS, CDR2 YFSETQ. CDR3 length equals 13 residues. V was pared by 4 bases and J by 1 base, with 9 bases between. CDR3 protein: CASSPSGSYEQYF. The CDR3, as DNA: TGCGCCAGCAGCCCGTCTGGGTCCTACGAGCAGTACTTC.

The V gene is TRBV28, the J gene TRBJ2-2; 10 bases align to TRBD2. This CDR3 comprises 14 residues. Trimming took 4 bases from V and 7 from J; bases not matched to a gene: 3. CDR1 and CDR2 from the germline V gene are MDHEN and SYDVKM. The CDR3 region is CASSSAGGYGELFF. The CDR3, as DNA: TGTGCCAGCAGTTCAGCGGGAGGGTACGGGGAGCTGTTTTTT.

This clone came up once. V is TRBV4-1 and J is TRBJ1-3, with D hard to call. Germline V lookup: CDR1 MGHRA, CDR2 YSYEKL. CDR3 length: 13 amino acids. Trimming took off 0 bases at V and 9 bases at J, with 9 bases between the two ends. CDR3: CASSQESLGTIYF. In DNA form, the CDR3 reads TGCGCCAGCAGCCAAGAAAGTTTGGGCACCATATATTTT.

This chain uses TRBV11-2 with TRBJ2-1, with 10 nucleotides matching TRBD2. V lost 5 bases, J lost 5 bases, and 15 bases stayed unmatched. Germline CDR1 SGHAT, CDR2 FQNNGV. The CDR3 is made up of 18 amino acids. CDR3: CASSTRTSGTMKNNEQFF. CDR3 nucleotide sequence: TGTGCCAGCAGCACGAGGACTAGCGGAACTATGAAGAACAATGAGCAGTTCTTC. The whole variable domain, filled in from reference TRBV11-2 and TRBJ2-1, reads EAGVAQSPRYKIIEKRQSVAFWCNPISGHATLYWYQQILGQGPKLLIQFQNNGVVDDSQLPKDRFSAERLKGVDSTLKIQPAKLEDSAVYLCASSTRTSGTMKNNEQFFGPGTRLTVL.

This clone was recorded many times. Other nucleotide sequences from this sample produce the same CDR3. J is TRBJ2-7 and V is TRBV29-1; D is unresolved. The germline CDR1 and CDR2 sequences are SQVTM and ANQGSEA. V was clipped by 4 bases and J by 3 bases, with 10 bases between them. The CDR3 is 12 amino acids. This CDR3 is CSVGDGNYEQYF. The CDR3 nucleotides are TGCAGCGTTGGTGACGGCAACTACGAGCAGTACTTC.

To note about this clone: At one boundary the junction diverges from the germline segment, which might be a read error. The chain links TRBV11-3 to TRBJ2-3, with 9 bases matching TRBD2. This CDR3 spans 16 amino acids. The germline V gene encodes CDR1 SGHNT and CDR2 YENEEA. The CDR3 loop is CASSLGLAGASDTQYF. The CDR3 DNA reads TGTGCCAGCAGTTTAGGATTAGCGGGAGCGTCAGATACGCAGTATTTT.

V and J are TRBV4-1 and TRBJ1-1; D uncertain. CDR3 length: 15 residues. Germline CDR1 and CDR2: MGHRA and YSYEKL. Trimming stripped 0 bases from V and 11 bases from J, with 19 bases between. The CDR3 loop reads CASSQETPLRFVAFF. The DNA for the CDR3 is TGCGCCAGCAGCCAAGAGACCCCTCTTAGGTTTGTGGCTTTCTTT.

V and J are TRBV6-5 and TRBJ1-5; no firm D call. Germline V lookup: CDR1 MNHEY, CDR2 SVGAGI. The CDR3 consists of 16 residues. Trimming stripped 0 bases from V and 3 bases from J, with 12 bases between. CDR3 amino acids: CASSYSSSHTNQPQHF. The DNA for the CDR3 is TGTGCCAGCAGTTACTCGAGCAGCCATACCAATCAGCCCCAGCATTTT.

This clone was counted ten times or more. Other nucleotide sequences from this sample produce the same CDR3. The chain has TRBV19 and TRBJ2-7; D is uncertain. The length of the CDR3 is 15 residues. V was trimmed by 2 bases and J by 3 bases, leaving 14 bases between them. CDR1 is LNHDA and CDR2 is SQIVND in the germline V gene (reference sequence). CDR3 residues: CASSISAVGNYEQYF. The CDR3 nucleotides are TGTGCCAGTAGTATATCGGCAGTGGGGAACTACGAGCAGTACTTC.